One T cell receptor (beta chain) is described in this entry. Donors in Cohort 3 who had recovered were those with two negative PCRs, healthcare professional clearance, or resolution of their symptoms. These data originate in a study of blood T cell repertoires in COVID-19. The repertoire was sequenced with immunoSEQ multiplex PCR; TCRdb's copy has only in-frame clones and lacks some. Here the sample spans a few hundred thousand clones, roughly four fifths being singletons. The germline gives CDR1 LNHDA, CDR2 SQIVND (reference sequence). This CDR3 spans 16 amino acids. The ends lost 5 bases at V and 4 bases at J; junction bases unmatched: 12.

The TCR was taken from a woman in her 50s who had recovered from COVID-19. J is TRBJ1-2 and V is TRBV19, with TRBD1 matching over 8 bases. Material for sequencing was PBMCs or T cells enriched from blood (not recorded which). CDR3 residues: CASSPRTGSVGYGYTF. CDR3 bases: TGTGCCAGTAGTCCCCGGACAGGGTCTGTGGGCTATGGCTACACCTTC.